The 5 T cell receptor beta chains given below trace back to one sample, sequenced in a study of cytomegalovirus exposure and HLA in healthy donors. PCR involved 60 Vbeta and 13 Jbeta primers. The data were produced by immunoSEQ multiplex PCR, yet TCRdb's version contains in-frame clones alone and is incomplete. The sample has roughly 120,000 clones; roughly 71% are singletons. Material: PBMCs. These TCRs come from a woman between 50 and 59 years old in good health and CMV-seropositive.

The chain couples TRBV19 to TRBJ1-6; tentative D call: TRBD1 (5 bases). The CDR3 sequence is 16 residues long. Trimming stripped 10 bases from V and 2 bases from J, with 18 bases between. CDR1 is LNHDA, CDR2 SQIVND, per germline (reference sequence). CDR3 sequence reads: CATRERGSAYNSPLHF. CDR3 in DNA: TGTGCCACTAGGGAACGGGGGTCGGCCTATAATTCACCCCTCCACTTT.

This clone was observed once. The chain recombines TRBV19 with TRBJ2-7; no clear D gene. With 5 bases removed from V and 0 bases from J, the gap between germline ends came to 8 bases. This CDR3 region has 13 residues. The germline V gene has CDR1 LNHDA and CDR2 SQIVND (reference sequence). CDR3 DNA sequence: TGTGCCAGTAGTTACACCCCCTCCTACGAGCAGTACTTC. This gives the protein CASSYTPSYEQYF.

The chain employs TRBV29-1 and TRBJ1-2; 7 bases agree with TRBD1. CDR3 length equals 15 residues. V was clipped by 5 bases and J by 4 bases; unmatched bases: 13. The V gene's germline CDR1 is SQVTM and CDR2 ANQGSEA. The CDR3 sequence is CSVSPRQGETYGYTF. The CDR3 nucleotides read TGCAGCGTTTCTCCCCGACAGGGAGAAACCTATGGCTACACCTTC.

This clone was observed a few times. The rearrangement uses TRBV19 and TRBJ2-2; TRBD2 matches at 8 bases. Germline CDR1 and CDR2: LNHDA and SQIVND (reference sequence). CDR3 length: 16 amino acids. Trimming removed 10 bases from V and 1 base from J; junction bases left unmatched: 11. The CDR3 DNA is TGTGCCACAAATGGGTGGCGGGGGGAGAACACCGGGGAGCTGTTTTTT. Protein: CATNGWRGENTGELFF.

The chain has TRBV28 and TRBJ2-3; no clear D gene. This CDR3 has 16 residues. V was trimmed by 3 bases and J by 0 bases, leaving 13 bases between them. Germline loops: CDR1 MDHEN, CDR2 SYDVKM. This CDR3 reads CASSFARGPSTDTQYF. CDR3 coding DNA: TGTGCCAGCAGTTTTGCGCGAGGCCCTAGCACAGATACGCAGTATTTT.